What follows are 2 T cell receptor beta chains derived from one specimen sequenced in a study of siplizumab effects on memory and regulatory T cells. Clones were read by immunoSEQ multiplex PCR, and TCRdb kept only the in-frame ones, dropping some. The sample includes about 100,000 clones, more than 85% of them seen just once. Specimen: CD4+ T cells sorted from blood. These receptors originate from a human donor in good health.

V gene TRBV16 combines with J gene TRBJ1-2; D remains ambiguous. V lost 0 bases, J lost 1 base, and 9 bases lay in between. The CDR3 is made up of 15 amino acids. Germline-derived CDR1 and CDR2 are KGHSY and FQNENV. CDR3 coding DNA: TGTGCCAGCAGCCAATCGGGCGGTTATAACTATGGCTACACCTTC. Translated, it gives CASSQSGGYNYGYTF.

The gene calls are TRBV15 and TRBJ2-4; the match to TRBD2 covers 8 bases. Germline V lookup: CDR1 LNHNV, CDR2 YYDKDF (reference sequence). CDR3 length: 12 residues. Germline trimming cut 8 bases from V and 9 bases from J; bases unmatched to any gene: 6. CDR3 bases: TGTGCCACCGCCCGGGAGGGTGGCATTCAGTACTTC. Protein product: CATAREGGIQYF.